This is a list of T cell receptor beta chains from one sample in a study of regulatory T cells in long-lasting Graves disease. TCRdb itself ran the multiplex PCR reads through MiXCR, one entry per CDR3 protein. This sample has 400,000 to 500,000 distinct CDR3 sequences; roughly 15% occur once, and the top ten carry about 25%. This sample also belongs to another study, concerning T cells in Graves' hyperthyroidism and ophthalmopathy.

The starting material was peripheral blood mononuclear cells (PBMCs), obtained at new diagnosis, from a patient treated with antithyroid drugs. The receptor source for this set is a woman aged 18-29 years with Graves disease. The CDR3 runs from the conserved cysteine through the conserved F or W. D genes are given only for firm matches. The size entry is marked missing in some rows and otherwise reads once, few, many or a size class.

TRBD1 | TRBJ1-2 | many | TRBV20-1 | TGCAGTGCTACCAGCCAAGGACAGGGGTTGAATGGCTACACCTTC | CSATSQGQGLNGYTF
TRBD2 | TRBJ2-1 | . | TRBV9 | TGTGCCAGCAGCGCCCTAGCGGGAGGGCCGAATGAGCAGTTCTTC | CASSALAGGPNEQFF
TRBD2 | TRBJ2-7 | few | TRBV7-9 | TGTGCCGGGGGGGAAGCCTACGAGCAGTACTTC | CAGGEAYEQYF
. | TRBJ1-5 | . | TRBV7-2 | TGTGCCAGCAATTCCGGGATCAACAATCAGCCCCAGCATTTT | CASNSGINNQPQHF
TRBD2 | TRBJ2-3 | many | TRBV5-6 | TGTGCCAGCAGCTTGTCCCGGGAGGGCCTCGGAGATACGCAGTATTTT | CASSLSREGLGDTQYF
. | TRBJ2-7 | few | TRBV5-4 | TGTGCCAGCAGCTCCGGGACCCTGCTAGACGAGCAGTACTTC | CASSSGTLLDEQYF
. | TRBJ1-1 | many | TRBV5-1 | TGCGCCAGCAGCTTGTTAAATATCATGAACACTGAAGCTTTCTTT | CASSLLNIMNTEAFF
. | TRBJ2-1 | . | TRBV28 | TGTGCCAGCAGTTTAGAGGGGTACAATGAGCAGTCCTTC | CASSLEGYNEQSF
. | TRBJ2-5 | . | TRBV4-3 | TGCGCCAGCAGCCAGGACGGAGACACCCAAGAGACCCAGTACTTC | CASSQDGDTQETQYF
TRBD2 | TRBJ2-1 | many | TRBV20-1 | TGCAGTGCTAGGGGAACTAGCGGGAGGACGAGCGTCAATGAGCAGTTCTTC | CSARGTSGRTSVNEQFF
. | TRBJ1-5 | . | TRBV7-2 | TGTGCCAGCTCAATCCGCGGGCGAAATCAGCCCCAGCATTTT | CASSIRGRNQPQHF
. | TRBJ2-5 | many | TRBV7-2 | TGTGCCAGCAGCTTAGTGGCTATTAGGGTCCAAGAGACCCAGTACTTC | CASSLVAIRVQETQYF
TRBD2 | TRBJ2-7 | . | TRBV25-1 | TGTGCCAGCACCTCCGGGACTAGCGGGAGGGCCCAGCGCCACGAGCAGTACTTC | CASTSGTSGRAQRHEQYF
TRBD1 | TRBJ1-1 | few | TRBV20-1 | TGCAGTGCTTACCGCGCGGGACAGCGGAACACTGAAGCTTTCTTT | CSAYRAGQRNTEAFF
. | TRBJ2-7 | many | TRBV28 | TGTGCCAGCCGTAAAGGAGGGAGCTCCTACGAGCAGTACTTC | CASRKGGSSYEQYF
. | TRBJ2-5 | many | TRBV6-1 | TGTGCCAGCAGTCAGTTTGGTGGGAAGACCCAGTACTTC | CASSQFGGKTQYF
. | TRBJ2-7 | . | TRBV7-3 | TGTGCCAGCAGCTTAGAGGTGACAGCTAGCTCCTACGAGCAGTACTTC | CASSLEVTASSYEQYF
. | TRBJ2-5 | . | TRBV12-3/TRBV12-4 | TGTGCCAGCAGTTCCGGGACGGCCCAGTACTTC | CASSSGTAQYF
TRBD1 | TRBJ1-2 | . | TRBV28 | TGTGCCGGCAGCAAAAAGGGACAGGGAATATATGGCTACACCTTC | CAGSKKGQGIYGYTF
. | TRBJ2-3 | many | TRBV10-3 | TGTGCCATCAGTGAGTCGAGGACCACAGATACGCAGTATTTT | CAISESRTTDTQYF
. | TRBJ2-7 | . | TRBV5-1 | . | CASSFYICSAWTGRSYEQYF
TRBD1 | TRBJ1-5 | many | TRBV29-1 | TGCAGCGTTCGACAGGGGGATGGTCAGCCCCAGCATTTT | CSVRQGDGQPQHF
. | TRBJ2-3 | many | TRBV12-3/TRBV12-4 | TGTGCCAGCAGTCTGAAAGCGGCGAGCACAGATACGCAGTATTTT | CASSLKAASTDTQYF
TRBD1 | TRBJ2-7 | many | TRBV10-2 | TGCGCCAGCAGTCATAATCACAGGGGTTACACATCCTACGAGCAGTACTTC | CASSHNHRGYTSYEQYF
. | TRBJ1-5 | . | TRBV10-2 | TGCGCCAGCAGTGAGTTAAGCAGGCAGCCCCAGCATTTT | CASSELSRQPQHF
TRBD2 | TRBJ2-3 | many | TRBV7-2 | TGTGCCAGCAGCTTAATGCTAGCGGGATTATTTACGCAGTATTTT | CASSLMLAGLFTQYF
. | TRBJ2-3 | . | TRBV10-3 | TGTGCCATCGCGGGTTTGACAGATACGCAGTATTTT | CAIAGLTDTQYF
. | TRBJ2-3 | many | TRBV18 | TGTGCCAGCTCACCACGGATAGATACGCAGTATTTT | CASSPRIDTQYF
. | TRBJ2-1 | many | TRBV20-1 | TGCAGTGCGAGACTAGTGGCTGAGCAGTTCTTC | CSARLVAEQFF
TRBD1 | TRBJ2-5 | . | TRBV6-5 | TGTGCCAGCAGTTACGCGCAGGGGGCTCAGACCCAGTACTTC | CASSYAQGAQTQYF
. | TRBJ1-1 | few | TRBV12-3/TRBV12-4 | TGTGCCAGCAGTTTGTCGACAGCGAACACTGAAGCTTTCTTT | CASSLSTANTEAFF
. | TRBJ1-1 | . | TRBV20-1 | TGCAGTGCTACCGCTGAGACCCGGGGGGCTTTCTTT | CSATAETRGAFF
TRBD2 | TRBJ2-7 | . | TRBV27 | TGTGCCAGCAGTTTATTCTTCCCGGGGGGGGAGCAGGCAGGCTACGAGCAGTACTTC | CASSLFFPGGEQAGYEQYF
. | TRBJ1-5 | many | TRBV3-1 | TGTGCCAGCAGCCAGGTATGGGGGAGCAATCAGCCCCAGCATTTT | CASSQVWGSNQPQHF
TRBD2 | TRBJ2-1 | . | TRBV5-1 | TGCGCCACCTCAACGGGAGGAAGAGAGAATGAGCAGTTCTTC | CATSTGGRENEQFF
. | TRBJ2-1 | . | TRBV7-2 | TGTGCCAGCAGCTTCTTGTTTGAGCAGTTCTTC | CASSFLFEQFF
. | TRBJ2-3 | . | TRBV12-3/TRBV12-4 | TGTGCCAGCAGTTTATCTCTAGCGCCGAGCACAGATACGCAGTATTTT | CASSLSLAPSTDTQYF
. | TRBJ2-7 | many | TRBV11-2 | TGTGCCAGCAGGGGGACCAACTACGAGCAGTACTTC | CASRGTNYEQYF
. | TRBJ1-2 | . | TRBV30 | TGTGCCTGGAGGGGGGGCAGACGCTATGGCTACACCTTC | CAWRGGRRYGYTF
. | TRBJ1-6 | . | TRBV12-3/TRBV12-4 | TGTGCCAGCAGCTCTCGAGGCGGGTATAATTCACCCCTCCACTTT | CASSSRGGYNSPLHF
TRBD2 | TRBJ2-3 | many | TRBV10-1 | TGCGCCAGCGACCCGGGACTAGTCTGTCCAGATACGCAGTATTTT | CASDPGLVCPDTQYF
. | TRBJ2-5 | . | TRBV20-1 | TGCAGTCCACGGGGTAGGGAAGAGACCCAGTACTTC | CSPRGREETQYF
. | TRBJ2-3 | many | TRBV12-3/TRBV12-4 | TGTGCCAGCAGGGCACTGTTCAGCACAGATACGCAGTATTTT | CASRALFSTDTQYF
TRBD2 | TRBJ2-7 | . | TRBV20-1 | TGCAGTGCTAGAGATTATTCCACAACTAGCGGGGCAACACCGTTGGCCTACGAGCAGTACTTC | CSARDYSTTSGATPLAYEQYF
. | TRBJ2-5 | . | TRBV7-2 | TGTGCCAGCAGCCCACTAGCATTGGCGACCCAGTACTTC | CASSPLALATQYF